One sample yielded the 7 T cell receptor beta chains listed below, sequenced in a study of STAT5B mutations in CD4+ large granular lymphocyte leukemia. Clones were sequenced by immunoSEQ multiplex PCR, and TCRdb holds only the in-frame ones, with some missing. The sample shows under 1,500 clones, about 82% of them seen only once. Sequencing was carried out using PBMCs. These receptors all stem from a man between 65 and 85 years old with CD4+ T-cell large granular lymphocyte leukemia.

V usage is TRBV7-2 and J usage is TRBJ2-6; D unclear. CDR3 length: 15 amino acids. Trimming pared 4 bases from V and 0 bases from J, leaving 7 bases between. From germline, CDR1 is SGHTA and CDR2 FQGNSA. This CDR3 reads CASSSRASGANVLTF. The CDR3 bases are TGTGCCAGCAGCTCTCGGGCCTCTGGGGCCAACGTCCTGACTTTC.

Note on this clone: One junction end disagrees with the germline gene, perhaps due to a read error. V gene TRBV2 combines with J gene TRBJ1-6; D ambiguous. The CDR3 spans 12 residues. From germline, CDR1 is SNHLY and CDR2 FYNNEI. This CDR3 is CASTPYRGRIKF. CDR3 coding DNA: TGTGCCAGCACCCCTTACCGAGGCCGCATTAAGTTT.

The chain employs TRBV2 and TRBJ2-7; D is possibly TRBD2 (5 bases). Between the trimmed V and J ends, which lost 10 bases and 3 bases, there was a span of 16 bases. The CDR3 totals 13 residues. The germline CDR1 and CDR2 sequences are SNHLY and FYNNEI. Written as DNA, the CDR3 is TGTGCCATCGACCGTAGGGCGGGCTACGAGCAGTACGTC. Its protein is CAIDRRAGYEQYV.

The chain is built from TRBV15 and TRBJ2-7; TRBD1 agrees at 10 bases. Germline values: CDR1 LNHNV, CDR2 YYDKDF (reference sequence). This CDR3 region has 15 residues. Germline trimming cut 4 bases from V and 4 bases from J; bases unmatched to any gene: 7. CDR3 coding DNA: TGTGCCACCAGCATAAGACCGGGACAGGGGTACGAGCAGTACTTC. It is translated as CATSIRPGQGYEQYF.

The gene calls are TRBV6-6 and TRBJ2-2; 7 nucleotides align to TRBD1. V lost 6 bases to trimming and J lost 0 bases; unmatched junction nucleotides: 4. The CDR3 spans 15 residues. Germline values: CDR1 MNHNY, CDR2 SVGAGI (reference sequence). The CDR3 DNA sequence: TGTGCCAGCAGCCCCGGGACAGCGAACACCGGGGAGCTGTTTTTT. This gives the protein CASSPGTANTGELFF.

V is TRBV28 and J is TRBJ1-5; TRBD1 might be the D (6 bases). Trimming left V 3 bases short and J 3 bases short, with 15 bases between. CDR3 length equals 16 residues. Per germline, CDR1 MDHEN and CDR2 SYDVKM. This chain's CDR3 is CASSFTTGVLNQPQHF. The CDR3 nucleotides read TGTGCCAGCAGTTTCACGACAGGCGTACTCAATCAGCCCCAGCATTTT.

The chain recombines TRBV28 with TRBJ2-2, with 11 bases lining up with TRBD2. From germline, CDR1 is MDHEN and CDR2 SYDVKM. V gave up 6 bases and J gave up 4 bases; unmatched junction bases: 7. The CDR3 runs to 16 residues. For the CDR3, the DNA is TGTGCCAGCAGGGTGGGACTAGCGGAAACCACCGGGGAGCTGTTTTTT. This gives the protein CASRVGLAETTGELFF.